This TCR beta chain was retrieved from a study of breast tumors, draining lymph nodes, adjacent tissues. TCRdb called the multiplex PCR reads again in MiXCR, with one record for every CDR3 protein. The repertoire holds 100,000 or so distinct CDR3 sequences, with around 20% as singletons. Breast cancer patients provided tissue from their axillary draining lymph nodes. In its sample, this clonotype was seen many times. V lost 5 bases, J lost 9 bases, and 10 bases stayed unmatched. CDR3 length equals 14 residues. Germline V gene sequence: CDR1 MNHEY, CDR2 SVGEGT. The receptor was isolated from a female donor with breast cancer. Some clones in this sample may be carry-over from other donors' samples. J is TRBJ1-5 and V is TRBV6-2 or TRBV6-3; 7 nucleotides align to TRBD1. The sequencing input was axillary lymph node tissue. The CDR3 sequence is CASSTTGTVPPQHF. The CDR3 DNA follows: TGTGCCAGCAGTACGACCGGGACAGTTCCGCCCCAGCATTTT.